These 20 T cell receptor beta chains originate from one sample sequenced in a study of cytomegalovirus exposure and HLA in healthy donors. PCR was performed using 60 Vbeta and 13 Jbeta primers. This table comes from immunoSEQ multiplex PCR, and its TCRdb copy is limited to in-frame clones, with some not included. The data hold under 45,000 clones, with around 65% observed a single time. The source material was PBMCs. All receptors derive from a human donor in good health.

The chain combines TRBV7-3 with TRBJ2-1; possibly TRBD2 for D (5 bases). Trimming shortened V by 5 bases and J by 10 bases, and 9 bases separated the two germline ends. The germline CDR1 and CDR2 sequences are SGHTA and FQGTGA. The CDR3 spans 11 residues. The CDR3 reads CASSRGKEQFF. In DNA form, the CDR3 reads TGTGCCAGCAGCCGGGGTAAGGAGCAGTTCTTC.

The CDR3 here is CATSRRDSRGYTF. The CDR3 DNA sequence: TGTGCCACCAGCAGACGGGACAGCCGTGGCTACACCTTC. V and J are TRBV15 and TRBJ1-2; 7 nucleotides line up with TRBD1. The CDR3 runs 13 residues. Germline values: CDR1 LNHNV, CDR2 YYDKDF (reference sequence). V dropped 2 bases and J dropped 7; count of bases not matched to a gene: 4.

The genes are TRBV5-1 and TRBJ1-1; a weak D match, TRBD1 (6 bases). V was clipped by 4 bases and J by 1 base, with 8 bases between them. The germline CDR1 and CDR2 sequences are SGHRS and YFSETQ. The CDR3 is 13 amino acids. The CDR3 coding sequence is TGCGCCAGCAGCCAGACAGGGAACACTGAAGCTTTCTTT. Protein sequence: CASSQTGNTEAFF.

The CDR3 spells CASRPIGTGGGGYTF. The CDR3, as DNA: TGTGCCAGCCGACCGATCGGGACAGGGGGCGGTGGCTACACCTTC. J is TRBJ1-2 and V is TRBV5-4; 12 bases fit TRBD1. V lost 7 bases, J lost 7 bases, and 11 bases stayed unmatched. The germline gives CDR1 SGHNT, CDR2 YYREEE (reference sequence). The CDR3 runs to 15 residues.

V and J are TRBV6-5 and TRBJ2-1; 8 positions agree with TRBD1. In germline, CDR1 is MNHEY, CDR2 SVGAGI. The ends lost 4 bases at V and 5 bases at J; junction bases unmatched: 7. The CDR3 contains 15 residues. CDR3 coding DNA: TGTGCCAGCAGTTGGGGACAGGTAGACAACAATGAGCAGTTCTTC. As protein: CASSWGQVDNNEQFF.

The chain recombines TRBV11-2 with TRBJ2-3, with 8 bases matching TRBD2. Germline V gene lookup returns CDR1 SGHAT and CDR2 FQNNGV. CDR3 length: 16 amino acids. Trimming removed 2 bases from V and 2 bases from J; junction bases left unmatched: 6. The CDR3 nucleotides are TGTGCCAGCAGCTTAAGAGCGGGGGCGAACACAGATACGCAGTATTTT. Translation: CASSLRAGANTDTQYF.

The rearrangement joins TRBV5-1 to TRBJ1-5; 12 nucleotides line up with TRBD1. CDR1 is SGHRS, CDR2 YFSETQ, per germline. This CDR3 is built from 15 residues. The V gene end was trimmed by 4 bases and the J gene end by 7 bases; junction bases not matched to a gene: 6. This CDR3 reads CASSDGTGGMQPQHF. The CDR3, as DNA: TGCGCCAGCAGCGACGGGACAGGGGGCATGCAGCCCCAGCATTTT.

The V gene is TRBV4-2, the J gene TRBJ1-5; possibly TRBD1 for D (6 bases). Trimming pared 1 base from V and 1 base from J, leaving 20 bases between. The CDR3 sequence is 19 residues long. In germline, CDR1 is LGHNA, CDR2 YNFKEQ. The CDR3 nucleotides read TGTGCCAGCAGCCAAGTCAACCGGTTGGACAGTCGGAGCAATCAGCCCCAGCATTTT. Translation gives CASSQVNRLDSRSNQPQHF.

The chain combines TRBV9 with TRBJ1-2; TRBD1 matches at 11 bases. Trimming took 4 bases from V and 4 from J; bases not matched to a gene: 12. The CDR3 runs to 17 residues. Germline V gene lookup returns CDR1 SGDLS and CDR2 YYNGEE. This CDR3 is CASSPTGTGGGGYGYTF. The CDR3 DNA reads TGTGCCAGCAGCCCCACCGGGACAGGGGGAGGCGGCTATGGCTACACCTTC.

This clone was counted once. CDR3 sequence reads: CASSLQGRGYYEQYF. The CDR3 region has the DNA TGTGCCAGCAGTTTACAGGGAAGGGGCTACTACGAGCAGTACTTC. The V and J genes are TRBV2 and TRBJ2-7, with D perhaps TRBD1 (6 bases). Germline assignment: CDR1 SNHLY and CDR2 FYNNEI. V lost 5 bases, J lost 3 bases, and 17 bases lay in between. CDR3 size: 15 residues.

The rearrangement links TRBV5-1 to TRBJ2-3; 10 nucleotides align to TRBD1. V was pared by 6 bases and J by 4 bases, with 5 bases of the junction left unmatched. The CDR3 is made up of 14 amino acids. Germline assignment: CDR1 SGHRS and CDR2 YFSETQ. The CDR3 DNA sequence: TGCGCCAGCACCTCGACAGGGGGCGCAGATACGCAGTATTTT. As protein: CASTSTGGADTQYF. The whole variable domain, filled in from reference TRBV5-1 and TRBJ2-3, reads KAGVTQTPRYLIKTRGQQVTLSCSPISGHRSVSWYQQTPGQGLQFLFEYFSETQRNKGNFPGRFSGRQFSNSRSEMNVSTLELGDSALYLCASTSTGGADTQYFGPGTRLTVL.

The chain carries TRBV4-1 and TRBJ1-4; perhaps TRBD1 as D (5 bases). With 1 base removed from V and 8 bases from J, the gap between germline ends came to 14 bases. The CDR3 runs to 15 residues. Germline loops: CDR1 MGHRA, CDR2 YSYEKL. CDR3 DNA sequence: TGCGCCAGCAGCCAAGTTCACGGGGGTGGCGAAAAACTGTTTTTT. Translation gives CASSQVHGGGEKLFF.

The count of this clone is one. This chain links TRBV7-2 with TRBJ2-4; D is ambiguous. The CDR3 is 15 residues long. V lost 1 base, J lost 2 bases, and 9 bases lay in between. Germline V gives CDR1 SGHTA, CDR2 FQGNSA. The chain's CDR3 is CASSLGAGTKNIQYF. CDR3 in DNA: TGTGCCAGCAGCTTAGGGGCAGGCACCAAAAACATTCAGTACTTC.

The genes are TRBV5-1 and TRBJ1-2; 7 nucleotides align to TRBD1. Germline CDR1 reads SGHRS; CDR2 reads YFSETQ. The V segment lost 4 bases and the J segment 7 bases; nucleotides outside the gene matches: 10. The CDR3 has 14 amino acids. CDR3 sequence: CASSPDEGAIGYTF. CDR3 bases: TGCGCCAGCAGCCCTGACGAGGGGGCGATTGGCTACACCTTC.

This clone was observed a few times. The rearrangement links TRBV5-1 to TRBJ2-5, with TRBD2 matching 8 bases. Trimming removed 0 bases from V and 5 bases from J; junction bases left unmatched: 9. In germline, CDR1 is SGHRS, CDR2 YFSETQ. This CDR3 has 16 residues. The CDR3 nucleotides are TGCGCCAGCAGCTTGGCCGGCAGCGGGGGATCGGAGACCCAGTACTTC. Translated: CASSLAGSGGSETQYF.

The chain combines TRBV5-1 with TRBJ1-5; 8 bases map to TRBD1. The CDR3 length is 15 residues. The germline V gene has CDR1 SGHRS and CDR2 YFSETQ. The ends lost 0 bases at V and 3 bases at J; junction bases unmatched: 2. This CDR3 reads CASSLEDRVNQPQHF. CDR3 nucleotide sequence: TGCGCCAGCAGCTTGGAGGACAGGGTCAATCAGCCCCAGCATTTT.

CDR3 nucleotides: TGTGCCAGCAGCTTTGAGAGCTATGAGCAGTTCTTC. Its protein product is CASSFESYEQFF. This chain joins TRBV7-8 and TRBJ2-1, with no clear D. CDR3 length: 12 residues. V lost 3 bases, J lost 8 bases, and 8 bases lay in between. Germline CDR1 SGHVS, CDR2 FQNEAQ.

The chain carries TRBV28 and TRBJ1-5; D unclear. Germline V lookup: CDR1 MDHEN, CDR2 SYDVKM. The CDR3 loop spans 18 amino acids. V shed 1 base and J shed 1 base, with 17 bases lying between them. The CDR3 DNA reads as TGTGCCAGCAGTTTATTGAGGGCGATTGAAAAGAGCAATCAGCCCCAGCATTTT. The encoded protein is CASSLLRAIEKSNQPQHF.

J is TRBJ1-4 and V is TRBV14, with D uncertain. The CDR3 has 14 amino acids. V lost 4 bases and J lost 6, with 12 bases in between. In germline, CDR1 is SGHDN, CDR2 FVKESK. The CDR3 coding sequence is TGTGCCAGCAGCCCGGACGGACTATATGAAAAACTGTTTTTT. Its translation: CASSPDGLYEKLFF.

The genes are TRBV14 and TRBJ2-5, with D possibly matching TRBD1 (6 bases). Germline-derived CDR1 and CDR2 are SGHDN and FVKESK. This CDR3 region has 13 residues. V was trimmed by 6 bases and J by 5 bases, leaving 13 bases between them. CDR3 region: CASRHRAEETQYF. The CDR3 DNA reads TGTGCCAGCAGACACAGGGCTGAGGAGACCCAGTACTTC.